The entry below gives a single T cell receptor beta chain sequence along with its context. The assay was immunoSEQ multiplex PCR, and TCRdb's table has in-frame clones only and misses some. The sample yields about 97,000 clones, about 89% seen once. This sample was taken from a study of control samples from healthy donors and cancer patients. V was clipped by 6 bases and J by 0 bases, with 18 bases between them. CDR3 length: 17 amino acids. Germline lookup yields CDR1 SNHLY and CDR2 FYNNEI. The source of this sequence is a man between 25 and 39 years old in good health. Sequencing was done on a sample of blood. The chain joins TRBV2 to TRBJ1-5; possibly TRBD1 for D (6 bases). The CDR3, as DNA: TGTGCCAGCAGGTTAGGACAGCCTCTCAATAGCAATCAGCCCCAGCATTTT. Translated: CASRLGQPLNSNQPQHF.